Below are 9 T cell receptor beta chains sequenced from a single sample in a study of naive and memory T cell subsets. An equimolar mix of two oligonucleotides served as the beta constant-region primer for TRBC1 and TRBC2. TCRdb reprocessed the UMI-ligation and nested PCR reads with MiXCR, giving one entry per CDR3 protein. This sample yields roughly 140,000 distinct CDR3 sequences, of which over 15% are seen a single time; 0.14% to 0.15% belongs to the top ten. Sequencing was performed on naive CD4+ T cells from blood. The receptors shown here come from a human donor in good health.

This clonotype was found a few times. V is TRBV28 and J is TRBJ2-7; D may match TRBD1 or TRBD2 (5 bases each). V was pared by 5 bases and J by 3 bases, with 20 bases between. Germline CDR1 is MDHEN and CDR2 is SYDVKM. This CDR3 comprises 16 residues. CDR3 DNA sequence: TGTGCCAGCAGTGCCTCCGGGGCAGGACTCTACTACGAGCAGTACTTC. It codes for CASSASGAGLYYEQYF.

Ten or more counts support this clonotype. V is TRBV5-1 and J is TRBJ2-7, with 12 positions matching TRBD2. From germline, CDR1 is SGHRS and CDR2 YFSETQ. Germline trimming cut 0 bases from V and 6 bases from J; bases unmatched to any gene: 13. This CDR3 has 18 residues. As DNA, the CDR3 is TGCGCCAGCAGCTTGGAGCGCAGGTCTAGCGGGAGGGCCGGCGAGCAGTACTTC. It codes for CASSLERRSSGRAGEQYF.

In its sample, this clonotype was seen many times. The chain is built from TRBV5-1 and TRBJ2-1; 11 bases align to TRBD2. This CDR3 has 16 residues. With 3 bases clipped from V and 2 bases from J, the junction kept 4 bases outside the gene matches. Looked up from germline, CDR1 is SGHRS and CDR2 is YFSETQ. CDR3 loop: CASSSRLAGTYNEQFF. CDR3 DNA sequence: TGCGCCAGCAGCTCCCGACTAGCGGGAACCTACAATGAGCAGTTCTTC.

The V call is TRBV5-1, the J call TRBJ2-6; a weak D match, TRBD1 (6 bases). Trimming shortened V by 4 bases and J by 4 bases, and 18 bases separated the two germline ends. This CDR3 has 17 amino acids. Germline V gives CDR1 SGHRS, CDR2 YFSETQ. The CDR3 DNA is TGCGCCAGCAGCCAGGCGAGGGGGATTTCCGGGGCCAACGTCCTGACTTTC. It is translated as CASSQARGISGANVLTF. Variable domain in full (rest from reference TRBV5-1 and TRBJ2-6): KAGVTQTPRYLIKTRGQQVTLSCSPISGHRSVSWYQQTPGQGLQFLFEYFSETQRNKGNFPGRFSGRQFSNSRSEMNVSTLELGDSALYLCASSQARGISGANVLTFGAGSRLTVL.

CDR3 sequence: CASSLDRDETQYF. In nucleotides, the CDR3 is TGTGCCAGCAGCTTAGATCGGGACGAGACCCAGTACTTC. The J gene is TRBJ2-5, the V gene TRBV7-7, with D perhaps assigned TRBD1 or TRBD2 (5 bases each). The CDR3 runs to 13 residues. The V end lost 1 base, the J end lost 5 bases, and 8 bases lay between the germline ends. The V gene's germline CDR1 is SSHAT and CDR2 FNYEAQ (reference sequence).

The gene calls are TRBV9 and TRBJ1-1; D remains unclear. The CDR3 loop spans 13 amino acids. Germline CDR1 reads SGDLS; CDR2 reads YYNGEE. Deletions cut 0 bases from V and 1 base from J, with 4 bases between. For the CDR3, the DNA is TGTGCCAGCAGCGTAGAAGGGAACACTGAAGCTTTCTTT. It translates to CASSVEGNTEAFF. The entire variable domain, with the rest obtained from reference TRBV9 and TRBJ1-1, is as follows: DSGVTQTPKHLITATGQRVTLRCSPRSGDLSVYWYQQSLDQGLQFLIQYYNGEERAKGNILERFSAQQFPDLHSELNLSSLELGDSALYFCASSVEGNTEAFFGQGTRLTVV.

This clonotype was detected once. The chain recombines TRBV6-2 or TRBV6-3 with TRBJ1-1, with D unresolved. CDR3 length equals 18 residues. V lost 0 bases, J lost 1 base, and 18 bases lay in between. Germline values: CDR1 MNHEY, CDR2 SVGEGT. Written as DNA, the CDR3 is TGTGCCAGCAGTTACTCGATGTTTTTGGGTGGCACGAACACTGAAGCTTTCTTT. Amino acid sequence: CASSYSMFLGGTNTEAFF.

The chain is built from TRBV3-1 and TRBJ1-1, with unresolved D. The V gene's germline CDR1 is LGHDT and CDR2 YNNKEL (reference sequence). Trimming pared 7 bases from V and 7 bases from J, leaving 10 bases between. This CDR3 region has 11 residues. In DNA, the CDR3 is TGTGCCAGCACCCAGTTGAATGAAGCTTTCTTT. Protein product: CASTQLNEAFF.

V usage is TRBV14 and J usage is TRBJ1-3, with no clear D. CDR1 is SGHDN, CDR2 FVKESK, per germline. The CDR3 length is 18 residues. V shed 1 base and J shed 0 bases, with 16 bases lying between them. CDR3 sequence: CASSQGGRGRNSGNTIYF. The CDR3, as DNA: TGTGCCAGCAGCCAAGGCGGACGTGGCAGGAACTCTGGAAACACCATATATTTT.